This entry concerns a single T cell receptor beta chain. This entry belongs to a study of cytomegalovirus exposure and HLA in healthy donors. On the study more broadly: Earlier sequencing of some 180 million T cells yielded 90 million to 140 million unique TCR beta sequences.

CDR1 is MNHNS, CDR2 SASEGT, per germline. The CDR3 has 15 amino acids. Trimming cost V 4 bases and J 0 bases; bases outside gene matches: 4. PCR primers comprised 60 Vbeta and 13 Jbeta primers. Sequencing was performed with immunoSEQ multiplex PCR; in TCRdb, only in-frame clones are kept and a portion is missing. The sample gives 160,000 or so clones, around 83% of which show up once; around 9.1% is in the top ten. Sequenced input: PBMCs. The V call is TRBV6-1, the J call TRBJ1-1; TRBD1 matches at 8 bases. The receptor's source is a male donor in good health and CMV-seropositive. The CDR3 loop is CASSVGTGVNTEAFF. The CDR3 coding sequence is TGTGCCAGCAGTGTTGGGACAGGTGTGAACACTGAAGCTTTCTTT.